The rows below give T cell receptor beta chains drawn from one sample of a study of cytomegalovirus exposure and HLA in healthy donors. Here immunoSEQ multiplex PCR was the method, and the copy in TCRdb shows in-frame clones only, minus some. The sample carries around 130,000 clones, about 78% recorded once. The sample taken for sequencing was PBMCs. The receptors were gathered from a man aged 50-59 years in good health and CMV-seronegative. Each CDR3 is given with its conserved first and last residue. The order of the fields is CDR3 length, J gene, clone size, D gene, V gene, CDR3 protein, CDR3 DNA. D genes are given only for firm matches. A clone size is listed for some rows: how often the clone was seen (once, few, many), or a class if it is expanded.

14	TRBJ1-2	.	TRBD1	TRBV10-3	CAISGQTGSYGYTF	TGTGCCATCAGTGGACAGACAGGGAGCTATGGCTACACCTTC
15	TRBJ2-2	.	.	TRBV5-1	CASSLGGTDTGELFF	TGCGCCAGCAGCTTGGGCGGGACAGATACCGGGGAGCTGTTTTTT
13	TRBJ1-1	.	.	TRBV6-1	CASSEAAVTEAFF	TGTGCCAGCAGTGAAGCGGCGGTCACTGAAGCTTTCTTT
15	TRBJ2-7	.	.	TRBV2	CASRLMIGGSYEQYF	TGTGCCAGCAGGTTAATGATAGGGGGATCCTACGAGCAGTACTTC
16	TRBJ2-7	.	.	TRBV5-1	CASSSLRGRRAYEQYF	TGCGCCAGCAGCTCGTTGCGGGGACGTAGGGCCTACGAGCAGTACTTC
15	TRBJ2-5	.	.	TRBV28	CASSPTSPASATQYF	TGTGCCAGCAGCCCTACATCACCTGCAAGCGCGACCCAGTACTTC
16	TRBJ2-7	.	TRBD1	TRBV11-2	CASSLEAGGNLGEQYF	TGTGCCAGCAGCTTAGAGGCAGGGGGCAATTTGGGCGAGCAGTACTTC
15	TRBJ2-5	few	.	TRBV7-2	CASSFQRGPQETQYF	TGTGCCAGCAGCTTCCAGAGAGGGCCCCAAGAGACCCAGTACTTC
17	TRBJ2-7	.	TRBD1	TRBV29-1	CSVERVTGGSRGYEQYF	TGCAGCGTTGAAAGAGTAACAGGGGGCTCCAGGGGCTACGAGCAGTACTTC
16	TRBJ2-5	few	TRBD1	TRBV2	CASSEADRGRKETQYF	TGTGCCAGCAGTGAAGCAGACAGGGGCCGCAAAGAGACCCAGTACTTC
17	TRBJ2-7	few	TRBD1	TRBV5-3	CARSQGSGDRPFYEQYF	TGTGCCAGAAGCCAGGGCTCGGGGGACAGGCCTTTTTACGAGCAGTACTTC
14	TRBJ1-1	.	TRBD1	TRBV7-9	CASSFSTGDTEAFF	TGTGCCAGCAGCTTTAGTACAGGGGACACTGAAGCTTTCTTT
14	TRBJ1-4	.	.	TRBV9	CASSVGFGGEKLFF	TGTGCCAGCAGCGTAGGGTTCGGAGGCGAAAAACTGTTTTTT
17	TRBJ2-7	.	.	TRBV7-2	CASSLAPSAGGSYEQYF	TGTGCCAGCAGCTTAGCGCCGAGTGCAGGGGGGTCCTACGAGCAGTACTTC
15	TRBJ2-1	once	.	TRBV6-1	CASGSGDPYYNEQFF	TGTGCCAGCGGCTCGGGGGACCCATACTACAATGAGCAGTTCTTC
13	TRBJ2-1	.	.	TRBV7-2	CASSLQGGDEQFF	TGTGCCAGCAGCCTTCAGGGTGGCGATGAGCAGTTCTTC
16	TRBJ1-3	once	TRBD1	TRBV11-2	CASSTDRSSSGNTIYF	TGTGCCAGCAGCACGGACAGGTCCTCCTCTGGAAACACCATATATTTT
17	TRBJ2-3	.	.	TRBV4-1	CASSQAQARGPTNTQYF	TGCGCCAGCAGCCAAGCACAGGCCCGAGGTCCCACGAATACGCAGTATTTT
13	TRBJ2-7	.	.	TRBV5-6	CASSLTVPYEQYF	TGTGCCAGCAGCTTAACGGTTCCCTACGAGCAGTACTTC
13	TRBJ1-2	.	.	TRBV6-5	CASSYSGVRGYTF	TGTGCCAGCAGTTACTCAGGGGTACGGGGCTACACCTTC
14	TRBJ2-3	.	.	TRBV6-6	CASSPAGGPDTQYF	TGTGCCAGCAGTCCGGCAGGTGGGCCAGATACGCAGTATTTT
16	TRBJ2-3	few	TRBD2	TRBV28	CASILAGGLNTDTQYF	TGTGCCAGCATCCTAGCGGGAGGTCTTAACACAGATACGCAGTATTTT
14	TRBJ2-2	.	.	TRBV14	CASSPRLVFGELFF	TGTGCCAGCAGCCCCCGACTAGTTTTCGGGGAGCTGTTTTTT
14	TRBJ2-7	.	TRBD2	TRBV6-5	CASSPTSGSYGQYF	TGTGCCAGCAGTCCGACTAGCGGGAGTTACGGGCAGTACTTC
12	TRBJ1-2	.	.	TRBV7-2	CASSVRVEGYTF	TGTGCCAGCAGCGTCAGGGTTGAGGGCTACACCTTC
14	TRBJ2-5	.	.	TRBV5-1	CASSLTGRSETQYF	TGCGCCAGCAGCTTGACAGGGAGATCAGAGACCCAGTACTTC
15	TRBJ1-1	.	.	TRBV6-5	CASRRGWQLNTEAFF	TGTGCCAGCAGAAGGGGGTGGCAACTGAACACTGAAGCTTTCTTT
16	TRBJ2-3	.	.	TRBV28	CASTIPGGLDTDTQYF	TGTGCCAGCACCATCCCTGGGGGACTTGACACAGATACGCAGTATTTT
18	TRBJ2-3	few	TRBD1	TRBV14	CASSYRSTGQTFTDTQYF	TGTGCCAGCAGCTATCGATCCACGGGACAGACTTTCACAGATACGCAGTATTTT
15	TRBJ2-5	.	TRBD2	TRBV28	CASSPGLAGLETQYF	TGTGCCAGCAGCCCCGGACTAGCGGGATTGGAGACCCAGTACTTC
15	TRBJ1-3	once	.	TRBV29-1	CSVAITTGSGNTIYF	TGCAGTGTCGCCATCACAACAGGCTCTGGAAACACCATATATTTT
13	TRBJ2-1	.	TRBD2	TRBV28	CASSGGSLIEQFF	TGTGCCAGCAGCGGCGGGAGTCTAATCGAGCAGTTCTTC
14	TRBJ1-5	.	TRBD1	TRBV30	CAWSSAGGSQPQHF	TGTGCCTGGAGTTCGGCAGGGGGAAGTCAGCCCCAGCATTTT